This T cell receptor beta chain was profiled in a study of CD8 T cells in ankylosing spondylitis (dated by TCRdb to the late 2010s). About the full investigation: The study profiled T cell receptor beta repertoires in healthy donors and ankylosing spondylitis patients to find disease-linked TCR variants. Peripheral blood samples were taken, and synovial fluid was additionally collected from ankylosing spondylitis patients. The full study cohort comprised roughly 24 ankylosing spondylitis patients and 110 or so healthy donors. Results and caveats for the whole study, not just this receptor: Significant enrichment of the disease-linked clones was reported in matched synovial fluid samples from ankylosing spondylitis patients. The disease-linked clones had a CD8+ phenotype and were found at relatively low frequencies in peripheral blood. A TCR beta motif of roughly 8 highly homologous amino acid variants appeared characteristic of blood from ankylosing spondylitis patients. Some TCR beta motif variants had previously been reported in synovial fluid and blood of reactive arthritis patients, which suggested common disease-initiation mechanisms.

TCRdb names Illumina HiSeq 2500 as the instrument used. TCR beta libraries were prepared by quantitative 5'-RACE with molecular barcodes. Concerning the study's data processing: A new computational method, built on a probabilistic model of VDJ rearrangement, was used to identify disease-linked TCR variants. TCRdb handled the public reads itself, with Q25 trimming in fastp and clone calling in MiXCR, and kept productive beta chains. Identical CDR3 protein sequences are pooled into one entry, listed with their most common genes and DNA. These V and J calls derive from TCRdb rather than the authors' analysis. Present in this sample are approximately 150,000 distinct CDR3 sequences, roughly 44% of which were seen just once. The ten largest clones take up about 15% of the sample. The CDR3 numbers 15 residues from cysteine through phenylalanine. The read is trimmed to its CDR3 DNA, 45 bases read in frame from base 1. The junction shows trimming of 1 base on V and 3 bases on J, and the gene matches do not reach 8 bases of it. The germline V gene (reference sequence) supplies CDR1 DFQATT and CDR2 SNEGSKA.

The sample holds a few counts of this clonotype. Its target antigen remains unknown. No much larger clone is present one base from it, and per-base qualities are unavailable. Synovial fluid samples were matched to blood samples from the same ankylosing spondylitis patients. The sample consisted of synovial fluid, either unsorted or a sorted T cell fraction (not recorded which). The TCR originated in a male donor with ankylosing spondylitis. The sequence links TRBV20-1 to TRBJ2-7; 8 bases in the junction line up with TRBD1. Read as DNA, the sequence is TGCAGTGCTAGAGGGGAGGACAGGGAGTTCTACGAGCAGTACTTC. This gives the protein CSARGEDREFYEQYF.